A single sample gave rise to the 17 T cell receptor beta chains below, sequenced in a study of blood T cell repertoires in COVID-19. TCRdb's copy holds only in-frame clones and misses some; the assay was immunoSEQ multiplex PCR. The sample has some 320,000 clones, around 88% seen once; the top ten hold under 8%. The sequencing input was peripheral blood. The receptors here all came from a woman aged 25 to 39 who had recovered from COVID-19.

The rearrangement links TRBV6-2 or TRBV6-3 to TRBJ1-5; D gene ambiguous. This CDR3 has 16 residues. Trimming took 2 bases from V and 0 from J, leaving 11 bases between them. Germline CDR1 and CDR2: MNHEY and SVGEGT. This CDR3 is CASSYEGLNSNQPQHF. The DNA of the CDR3 is TGTGCCAGCAGTTACGAGGGATTAAATAGCAATCAGCCCCAGCATTTT.

The CDR3 reads CASSSMASRVGSAGELFF. DNA of the CDR3: TGTGCCAGCAGCTCAATGGCTTCCAGGGTCGGGAGCGCCGGGGAGCTGTTTTTT. V is TRBV5-4 and J is TRBJ2-2; a weak D match, TRBD2 (6 bases). V was clipped by 3 bases and J by 6 bases, with 24 bases between them. This CDR3 has 18 amino acids. Germline V lookup: CDR1 SGHNT, CDR2 YYREEE (reference sequence).

The rearrangement links TRBV7-9 to TRBJ1-2; 9 bases are shared with TRBD1. Germline lookup yields CDR1 SEHNR and CDR2 FQNEAQ (reference sequence). The CDR3 sequence is 15 residues long. V was clipped by 4 bases and J by 2 bases; unmatched bases: 5. CDR3 sequence reads: CASSYPTGGNYGYTF. In DNA, the CDR3 is TGTGCCAGCAGCTATCCTACAGGGGGCAACTATGGCTACACCTTC.

The chain has TRBV5-1 and TRBJ2-7, with D perhaps TRBD1 (5 bases). Germline lookup yields CDR1 SGHRS and CDR2 YFSETQ. CDR3 size: 12 residues. V lost 6 bases and J lost 6, with 13 bases in between. Written as DNA, the CDR3 is TGCGCCAGCAACCCAGGGATGGGCGAGCAGTACTTC. As protein: CASNPGMGEQYF.

The chain carries TRBV27 and TRBJ2-7, with TRBD1 identical over 10 bases. The CDR3 runs to 15 residues. Germline lookup yields CDR1 MNHEY and CDR2 SMNVEV (reference sequence). The J segment lost 5 bases and the V segment lost 8 bases, leaving 12 bases of the junction unmatched. The CDR3 region is CASGWGTGVWDEQYF. As DNA, the CDR3 is TGTGCCAGCGGGTGGGGGACAGGGGTTTGGGACGAGCAGTACTTC.

This clone was observed a few times. The rearrangement joins TRBV5-1 to TRBJ2-5; tentatively, D is TRBD1 (6 bases). Germline CDR1 reads SGHRS; CDR2 reads YFSETQ. Trimming removed 4 bases at V and 2 bases at J, with 12 bases between. CDR3 size: 14 residues. The CDR3: CASSRAGAQETQYF. CDR3 nucleotide sequence: TGCGCCAGCAGCAGAGCAGGGGCACAAGAGACCCAGTACTTC. The full variable domain, in which reference TRBV5-1 and TRBJ2-5 provide the parts outside the CDR3, is KAGVTQTPRYLIKTRGQQVTLSCSPISGHRSVSWYQQTPGQGLQFLFEYFSETQRNKGNFPGRFSGRQFSNSRSEMNVSTLELGDSALYLCASSRAGAQETQYFGPGTRLLVL.

In its sample, this clone was seen once. CDR3 loop: CASSETSGRNIQYF. CDR3 DNA sequence: TGTGCCAGCAGCGAGACTAGCGGGAGGAACATTCAGTACTTC. This chain connects TRBV7-2 to TRBJ2-4; 13 nucleotides line up with TRBD2. The CDR3 totals 14 residues. V was pared by 5 bases and J by 7 bases, with 2 bases of the junction left unmatched. Germline CDR1 SGHTA, CDR2 FQGNSA.

This clone was seen only a few times. The CDR3 nucleotides are TGTGCCAGCAGCTTACAAAATTCACCCCTCCACTTT. Residues: CASSLQNSPLHF. V is TRBV7-9 and J is TRBJ1-6; D is unresolved. Germline V lookup: CDR1 SEHNR, CDR2 FQNEAQ (reference sequence). Trimming took 2 bases from V and 7 from J, leaving 3 bases between them. This CDR3 region has 12 residues.

This rearrangement joins TRBV4-1 to TRBJ2-5; a possible D gene is TRBD1 (6 bases). The germline gives CDR1 MGHRA, CDR2 YSYEKL. The V end lost 4 bases, the J end lost 2 bases, and 11 bases lay between the germline ends. The CDR3 loop spans 14 amino acids. CDR3 loop: CASSPDRFQETQYF. CDR3 nucleotides: TGCGCCAGCAGCCCTGACAGGTTTCAAGAGACCCAGTACTTC.

This clone has more than one count but fewer than ten. In nucleotides, the CDR3 is TGTGCCAGCAGCTTAGCGGTGGAGGGAGGCACCGGGGAGCTGTTTTTT. Residues: CASSLAVEGGTGELFF. The chain employs TRBV13 and TRBJ2-2; D might be TRBD2 (6 bases). Trimming shortened V by 1 base and J by 4 bases, and 13 bases separated the two germline ends. The CDR3 runs 16 residues. CDR1 and CDR2 from the germline V gene are PRHDT and FYEKMQ (reference sequence).

The chain carries TRBV18 and TRBJ2-2; 7 positions agree with TRBD2. This CDR3 region has 15 residues. V was pared by 10 bases and J by 2 bases, with 10 bases of the junction left unmatched. Germline lookup yields CDR1 KGHSH and CDR2 LQKENI. CDR3: CATAGGTRNTGELFF. CDR3 nucleotide sequence: TGTGCCACCGCCGGGGGGACCCGAAACACCGGGGAGCTGTTTTTT.

The chain joins TRBV6-5 to TRBJ2-2; TRBD1 agrees at 7 bases. The trim removed 6 bases at V and 1 base at J, leaving 2 bases unmatched. This CDR3 is 14 amino acids long. Looked up from germline, CDR1 is MNHEY and CDR2 is SVGAGI. Written as DNA, the CDR3 is TGTGCCAGCAGCCGACAGGGGAACACCGGGGAGCTGTTTTTT. This codes for CASSRQGNTGELFF.

The chain combines TRBV5-3 with TRBJ1-2; 8 bases map to TRBD1. TRBV5-3 is classed as an ORF, of uncertain function. This CDR3 is built from 15 residues. The trim removed 4 bases at V and 2 bases at J, leaving 7 bases unmatched. The CDR3 loop reads CARSHWDRKNYGYTF. DNA of the CDR3: TGTGCCAGAAGCCATTGGGACAGGAAGAACTATGGCTACACCTTC.

V and J are TRBV2 and TRBJ1-2, with TRBD1 identical over 7 bases. The CDR3 has 13 residues. Germline-derived CDR1 and CDR2 are SNHLY and FYNNEI. V gave up 7 bases and J gave up 4 bases; unmatched junction bases: 6. This CDR3 reads CASNPRQGYGYTF. CDR3 bases: TGTGCCAGCAACCCGAGACAGGGCTATGGCTACACCTTC.

The rearrangement uses TRBV5-1 and TRBJ2-3, with 7 bases that match TRBD2. Trimming removed 3 bases from V and 0 bases from J; junction bases left unmatched: 7. Germline V gene sequence: CDR1 SGHRS, CDR2 YFSETQ. This CDR3 has 16 amino acids. CDR3 nucleotides: TGCGCCAGCAGCTACATAGCGGGCGCTAGCACAGATACGCAGTATTTT. It encodes CASSYIAGASTDTQYF.

The chain combines TRBV29-1 with TRBJ2-3, with TRBD2 as a possible D gene (6 bases). Trimming pared 3 bases from V and 1 base from J, leaving 11 bases between. Germline assignment: CDR1 SQVTM and CDR2 ANQGSEA. The CDR3 extends over 14 amino acids. Here the CDR3 reads CSVDLGGRTDTQYF. The CDR3 nucleotides read TGCAGCGTTGACTTGGGGGGTCGCACAGATACGCAGTATTTT.

This chain connects TRBV29-1 to TRBJ1-1, with D perhaps matching TRBD1 (5 bases). The V and J ends lost 5 bases and 1 base respectively, with 11 bases between them. Germline assignment: CDR1 SQVTM and CDR2 ANQGSEA. The CDR3 runs to 13 residues. CDR3 sequence (DNA): TGCAGCGTTTCAGGACAAAGGAACACTGAAGCTTTCTTT. Its protein product is CSVSGQRNTEAFF.